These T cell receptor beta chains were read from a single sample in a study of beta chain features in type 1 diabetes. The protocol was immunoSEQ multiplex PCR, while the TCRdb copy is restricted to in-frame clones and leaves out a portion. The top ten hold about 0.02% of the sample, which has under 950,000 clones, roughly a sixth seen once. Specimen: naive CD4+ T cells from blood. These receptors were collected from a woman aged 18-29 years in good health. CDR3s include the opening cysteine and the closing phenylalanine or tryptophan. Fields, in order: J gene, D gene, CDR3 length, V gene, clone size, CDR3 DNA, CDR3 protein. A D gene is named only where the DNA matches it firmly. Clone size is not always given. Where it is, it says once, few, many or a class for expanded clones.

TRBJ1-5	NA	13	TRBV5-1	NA	TGCGCCAGCAGCTTGGCCGAGGGTCAGCCCCAGCATTTT	CASSLAEGQPQHF
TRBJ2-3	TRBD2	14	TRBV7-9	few	TGTGCCAGCACCCGGGCGGGGGTCACAGATACGCAGTATTTT	CASTRAGVTDTQYF
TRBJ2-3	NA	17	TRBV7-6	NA	TGTGCCAGCAGTTCGCCAGCCGGGATGTCCCCGAGAGATACGCAGTATTTT	CASSSPAGMSPRDTQYF
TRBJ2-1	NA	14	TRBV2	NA	TGTGCCAGCAGTGAAGTAGCCAGCGGGAATGAGCAGTTCTTC	CASSEVASGNEQFF
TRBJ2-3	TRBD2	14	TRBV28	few	TGTGCCAGCCGGGAGGGGTCACACACAGATACGCAGTATTTT	CASREGSHTDTQYF
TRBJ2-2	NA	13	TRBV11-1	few	TGTGCCAGCAGCTTAAGGCCAGCCGGGGAGCTGTTTTTT	CASSLRPAGELFF
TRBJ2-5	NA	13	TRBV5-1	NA	TGCGCCAGCAGTTTGACGTTCCAAGAGACCCAGTACTTC	CASSLTFQETQYF
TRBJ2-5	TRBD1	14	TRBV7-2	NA	TGTGCCAGCTCTCCTCGCAGGGGGCTTGAGACCCAGTACTTC	CASSPRRGLETQYF
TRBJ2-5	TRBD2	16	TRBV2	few	TGTGCCAGCAGTGCGACTAGCGGGAGGGCCAGAGAGACCCAGTACTTC	CASSATSGRARETQYF
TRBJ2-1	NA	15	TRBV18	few	TGTGCCAGCTCACCACCCAGGGGTGGTCCCAATGAGCAGTTCTTC	CASSPPRGGPNEQFF
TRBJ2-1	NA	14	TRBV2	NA	TGTGCCAGCAGTCCCCGACAGTCCAAAAATGAGCAGTTCTTC	CASSPRQSKNEQFF
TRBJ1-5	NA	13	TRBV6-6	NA	TGTGCCAGCAGCCCCCTTCTCTTTCAGCCCCAGCATTTT	CASSPLLFQPQHF
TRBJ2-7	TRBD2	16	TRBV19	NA	TGTGCCAGTAGTATACTAGCGGGAGGTTCCCGATACGAGCAGTACTTC	CASSILAGGSRYEQYF
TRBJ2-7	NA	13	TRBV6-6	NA	TGTGCCAGCAGGGGAGGAGCCCTTTCAGAGCAGTACTTC	CASRGGALSEQYF
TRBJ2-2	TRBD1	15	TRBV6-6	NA	TGTGCCAGCAGTACCGGGACAGGGGACACCGGGGAGCTGTTTTTT	CASSTGTGDTGELFF
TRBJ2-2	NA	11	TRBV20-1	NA	TGCAGTGCTAGAGTGGGCGGGGAGCTGTTTTTT	CSARVGGELFF
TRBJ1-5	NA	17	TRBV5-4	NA	TGTGCCAGCAGCTCGGGACCTCATCTTCCGAAAAATCAGCCCCAGCATTTT	CASSSGPHLPKNQPQHF
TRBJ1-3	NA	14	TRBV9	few	TGTGCCAGCAGCGAGGTGGCCTCTGGAAACACCATATATTTT	CASSEVASGNTIYF
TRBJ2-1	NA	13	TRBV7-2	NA	TGTGCCAGCAGTCCAGTGGGGCCAATGGGCAAGTTCTTC	CASSPVGPMGKFF
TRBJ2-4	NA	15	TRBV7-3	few	TGTGCCAGCAGCTTAGATCTGGGGTCCGGAAACATTCAGTACTTC	CASSLDLGSGNIQYF
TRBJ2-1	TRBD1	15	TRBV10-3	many	TGTGCCATCAGTGGGCAGGACAGGGGTGACAATGAGCAGTTCTTC	CAISGQDRGDNEQFF
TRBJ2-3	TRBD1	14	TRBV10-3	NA	TGTGCCATAAAACAGGGGTCTAGCACAGATACGCAGTATTTT	CAIKQGSSTDTQYF
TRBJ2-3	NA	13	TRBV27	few	TGTGCCAGCAGTAGGTTCAGCACAGATACGCAGTATTTT	CASSRFSTDTQYF
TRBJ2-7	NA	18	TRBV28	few	TGTGCCACGTCCTACGGACACACATTTGGCTCCAATCACTACGAGCAGTACTTC	CATSYGHTFGSNHYEQYF
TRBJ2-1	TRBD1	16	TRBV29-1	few	TGCAGCGTTGGGGGCATAAACAGGGGGATCGTAGGTGAGCAGTTCTTC	CSVGGINRGIVGEQFF
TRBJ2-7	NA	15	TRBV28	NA	TGTGCCAGCAGCCACCCCGGGGACGGTGCCTACGAGCAGTACTTC	CASSHPGDGAYEQYF
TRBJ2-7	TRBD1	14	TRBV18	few	TGTGCCAGCTCACCTCCGGGACAGGGCTACGAGCAGTACTTC	CASSPPGQGYEQYF
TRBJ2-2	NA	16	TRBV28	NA	TGTGCCAGCAGTTCTCCTAGCAGCGCGAACACCGGGGAGCTGTTTTTT	CASSSPSSANTGELFF
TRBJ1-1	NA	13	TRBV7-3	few	TGTGCCAGCAGCTACGACTGGAACACTGAAGCTTTCTTT	CASSYDWNTEAFF
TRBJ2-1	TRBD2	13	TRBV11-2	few	TGTGCCAGCAGCCGACGACTAGCGGAAATGCAGTTCTTC	CASSRRLAEMQFF
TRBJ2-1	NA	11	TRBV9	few	TGTGCCAGCAGCACAAACAATGAGCAGTTCTTC	CASSTNNEQFF
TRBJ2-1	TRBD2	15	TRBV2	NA	TGTGCCAGCAGGCCGGGACTAGCGGCCTACAATGAGCAGTTCTTC	CASRPGLAAYNEQFF
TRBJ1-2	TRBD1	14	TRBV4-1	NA	TGCGCCAGCAGCCAACACGGACAGGGGATAAGCTACACCTTC	CASSQHGQGISYTF
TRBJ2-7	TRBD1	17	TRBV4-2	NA	TGTGCCAGCAGCCAAGAGGTAGGGCTACAGGGGACCTACGAGCAGTACTTC	CASSQEVGLQGTYEQYF
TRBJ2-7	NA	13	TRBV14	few	TGTGCCAGCAGCCCCAGGACGGTCTACGAGCAGTACTTC	CASSPRTVYEQYF
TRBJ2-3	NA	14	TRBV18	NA	TGTGCCAGCTCACCGCGGGCCTTCACAGATACGCAGTATTTT	CASSPRAFTDTQYF
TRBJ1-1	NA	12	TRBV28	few	TGTGCCAGCAGTTCGTCGGGCACTGAAGCTTTCTTT	CASSSSGTEAFF
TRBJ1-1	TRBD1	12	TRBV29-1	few	TGCAGCGTTCAGGGGGAGGTCACTGAAGCTTTCTTT	CSVQGEVTEAFF
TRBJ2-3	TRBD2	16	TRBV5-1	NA	TGCGCCAGCAGCCAGGGCCTAGCGGCTATCACAGATACGCAGTATTTT	CASSQGLAAITDTQYF
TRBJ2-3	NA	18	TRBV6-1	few	TGTGCCAGCAGTGATAAGGGGGCGCGGTGGAGGGGCCCAGATACGCAGTATTTT	CASSDKGARWRGPDTQYF
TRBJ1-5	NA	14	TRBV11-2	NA	TGTGCCAGCAGCACACAGGGAGGCAATCAGCCCCAGCATTTT	CASSTQGGNQPQHF
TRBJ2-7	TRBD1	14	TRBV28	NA	TGTGCCAGCAGTGGCCGGGACAGGGTTCACGAGCAGTACTTC	CASSGRDRVHEQYF
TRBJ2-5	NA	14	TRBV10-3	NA	TGTGCCATCAGTGAGTCAACAGGGAGGGAGACCCAGTACTTC	CAISESTGRETQYF
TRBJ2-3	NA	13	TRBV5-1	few	TGCGCCAGCACCCTTCAGACCACAGATACGCAGTATTTT	CASTLQTTDTQYF
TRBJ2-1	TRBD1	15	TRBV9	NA	TGTGCCAGCAGCGTAGGACAGGGTATTCCCAATGAGCAGTTCTTC	CASSVGQGIPNEQFF
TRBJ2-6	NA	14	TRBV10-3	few	TGTGCCATATCGATGAACTCTGGGGCCAACGTCCTGACTTTC	CAISMNSGANVLTF
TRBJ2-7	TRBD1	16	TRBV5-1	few	TGCGCCAGCAGCTCCGCTCCGGGGACAGCCCCCTACGAGCAGTACTTC	CASSSAPGTAPYEQYF
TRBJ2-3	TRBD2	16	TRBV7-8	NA	TGTGCCAGCAGCTTACGACTAGCGGGAGTAGGGGATACGCAGTATTTT	CASSLRLAGVGDTQYF
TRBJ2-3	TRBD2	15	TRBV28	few	TGTGCCAGCACGCAGCGGGAGGGTAGCACAGATACGCAGTATTTT	CASTQREGSTDTQYF
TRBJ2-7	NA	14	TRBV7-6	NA	TGTGCCAGCAGCTTAGGGACAGACCTCTACGAGCAGTACTTC	CASSLGTDLYEQYF
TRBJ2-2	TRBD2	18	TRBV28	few	TGTGCCAGCAGTCCCCGGGGGAGAGTAGCGGGCGGGACCGGGGAGCTGTTTTTT	CASSPRGRVAGGTGELFF
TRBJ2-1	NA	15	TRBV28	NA	TGTGCCAGCAGTTTTCTGCAGGGCCACTACAATGAGCAGTTCTTC	CASSFLQGHYNEQFF
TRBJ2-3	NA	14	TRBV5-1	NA	TGCGCCAGCAGCTTCGTAGAGAGGACAGATACGCAGTATTTT	CASSFVERTDTQYF
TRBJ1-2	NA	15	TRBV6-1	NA	TGTGCCAGCAGTGTCGCCCTTCAGGGTGCTAGAGGCTACACCTTC	CASSVALQGARGYTF
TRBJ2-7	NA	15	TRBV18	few	TGTGCCAGCTCACCTAACGGTGGCAGGGGAGACGAGCAGTACTTC	CASSPNGGRGDEQYF
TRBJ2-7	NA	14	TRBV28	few	TGTGCCAGCAGTTTCAAGACAGGTGCCTACGAGCAGTACTTC	CASSFKTGAYEQYF
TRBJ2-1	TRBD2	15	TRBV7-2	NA	TGTGCCAGCACCCAGAGCGGGAGGGCGGGAGCTGAGCAGTTCTTC	CASTQSGRAGAEQFF
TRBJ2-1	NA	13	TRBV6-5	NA	TGTGCCAGCAGAAAGGGCCCCTACAATGAGCAGTTCTTC	CASRKGPYNEQFF
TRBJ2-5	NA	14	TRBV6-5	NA	TGTGCCAGCAGCTCCTTCGGGGGGCAGGAGACCCAGTACTTC	CASSSFGGQETQYF